These 11 T cell receptor beta chains originate from one sample sequenced in a study of patients and donors after allogeneic stem cell transplantation. Using its own MiXCR run on the RT-PCR reads, TCRdb lists one record per CDR3 protein. The sample has over 400,000 distinct CDR3 sequences, under 20% seen once; the top ten hold less than 8%. The sample was blood, either unsorted or a sorted T cell fraction (not recorded which). Receptors were obtained from a human donor who was either an allogeneic HSCT recipient or a stem cell or donor lymphocyte infusion donor (not recorded which). It is not recorded whose cells these are; they may come from a transplant donor.

This clonotype was recorded a few times. The V gene is TRBV6-6, the J gene TRBJ1-2; D uncertain. Germline CDR1 MNHNY, CDR2 SVGAGI (reference sequence). The V end was cut by 2 bases, the J end by 2 bases, with 6 bases between. The CDR3 consists of 13 residues. The CDR3 DNA is TGTGCCAGCAGTTACATGGGAAACTATGGCTACACCTTC. This gives the protein CASSYMGNYGYTF.

The genes are TRBV29-1 and TRBJ2-7; D not resolved. The V and J ends lost 7 bases and 6 bases respectively, with 13 bases between them. CDR1 is SQVTM, CDR2 ANQGSEA, per germline. The CDR3 is 11 amino acids. The CDR3 protein is CSAGDWVEQYF. DNA of the CDR3: TGCAGCGCCGGAGACTGGGTCGAGCAGTACTTC.

The rearrangement uses TRBV7-8 and TRBJ2-7, with unresolved D. The CDR3 is 15 residues long. V was shortened by 5 bases and J by 2 bases, with 16 bases between the two germline ends. Germline V CDR1 and CDR2: SGHVS, FQNEAQ. The CDR3 here is CASSRLRMATYEQYF. As DNA, the CDR3 is TGTGCCAGCAGCCGACTTCGCATGGCGACCTACGAGCAGTACTTC.

The rearrangement joins TRBV7-9 to TRBJ1-2; 12 bases fit TRBD1. V lost 5 bases, J lost 7 bases, and 5 bases stayed unmatched. The germline V gene encodes CDR1 SEHNR and CDR2 FQNEAQ (reference sequence). This CDR3 is 14 amino acids long. The CDR3 sequence is CASSPGQGARGYTF. The CDR3 bases are TGTGCCAGCAGCCCGGGACAGGGGGCACGTGGCTACACCTTC. The full variable domain, with the rest looked up from reference TRBV7-9 and TRBJ1-2, is DTGVSQNPRHKITKRGQNVTFRCDPISEHNRLYWYRQTLGQGPEFLTYFQNEAQLEKSRLLSDRFSAERPKGSFSTLEIQRTEQGDSAMYLCASSPGQGARGYTFGSGTRLTVV.

This clonotype appeared a few times. J is TRBJ2-2 and V is TRBV6-1, with D unresolved. Trimming removed 5 bases from V and 6 bases from J, with 19 bases in between. The CDR3 contains 16 residues. Germline V CDR1 and CDR2: MNHNS, SASEGT. DNA for the CDR3: TGTGCCAGCAGTCCGAGACCCAGCCTAATCGCCGGGGAGCTGTTTTTT. The encoded protein is CASSPRPSLIAGELFF.

This clonotype has just a few counts. V gene TRBV6-1 combines with J gene TRBJ2-5; D possibly corresponds to TRBD1 (7 bases). Looked up from germline, CDR1 is MNHNS and CDR2 is SASEGT. Trimming shortened V by 2 bases and J by 5 bases, and 15 bases separated the two germline ends. CDR3 length equals 15 residues. The CDR3 nucleotides are TGTGCCAGCAGTGAATTGGCAGGGGGGCCGGAGACCCAGTACTTC. Protein: CASSELAGGPETQYF.

This clonotype appeared many times. At one end the junction does not follow the germline gene, possibly because of a read error. V and J are TRBV12-3 or TRBV12-4 and TRBJ2-7, with unresolved D. The CDR3 runs 14 residues. The CDR3: CASSIAVRPYEQYF. The CDR3 DNA follows: TGTGCCAGCAGTATAGCAGTTCGCCCCTACGAGCAGTACTTC.

This clonotype was detected a few times. The chain combines TRBV12-3 or TRBV12-4 with TRBJ2-5; 9 bases line up with TRBD2. The CDR3 totals 15 residues. The V segment lost 6 bases and the J segment 4 bases; nucleotides outside the gene matches: 9. The CDR3 sequence: CASRKERGVVETQYF. The CDR3 DNA sequence: TGTGCCAGCAGAAAAGAGCGGGGGGTGGTAGAGACCCAGTACTTC.

In this sample, this clonotype turned up a few times. The J gene is TRBJ2-7, the V gene TRBV9; either TRBD1 or TRBD2 may fit D (5 bases each). V dropped 4 bases and J dropped 3 bases, with 23 bases sitting between them. CDR1 SGDLS and CDR2 YYNGEE come from the germline V gene. The CDR3 spans 17 residues. Written as DNA, the CDR3 is TGTGCCAGCAGCCCGCACTCCCCGGGACCCACGTTCTACGAGCAGTACTTC. This encodes CASSPHSPGPTFYEQYF. Based on the CDR3 plus reference TRBV9 and TRBJ2-7, the full variable domain is DSGVTQTPKHLITATGQRVTLRCSPRSGDLSVYWYQQSLDQGLQFLIQYYNGEERAKGNILERFSAQQFPDLHSELNLSSLELGDSALYFCASSPHSPGPTFYEQYFGPGTRLTVT.

This clonotype came up many times. This chain links TRBV12-3 or TRBV12-4 with TRBJ2-1, with D tentatively TRBD1 or TRBD2 (5 bases each). Trimming took off 3 bases at V and 10 bases at J, with 10 bases between the two ends. This CDR3 has 12 residues. The CDR3 sequence is CASSFNEGEQFF. The CDR3 DNA reads as TGTGCCAGCAGTTTCAACGAGGGGGAGCAGTTCTTC.

V and J are TRBV12-5 and TRBJ1-1; D ambiguous. The CDR3 length is 12 residues. Germline-derived CDR1 and CDR2 are LGHNT and FRNRAP. V was shortened by 2 bases and J by 7 bases, with 8 bases between the two germline ends. The CDR3 nucleotides are TGTGCTAGTGGTTTGTGGGTGGGTGAAGCTTTCTTT. It yields the protein CASGLWVGEAFF.